These T cell receptor beta chains were read from a single sample in a study of blood T cell repertoires in COVID-19. The repertoire was sequenced with immunoSEQ multiplex PCR; TCRdb's copy has only in-frame clones and lacks some. Altogether roughly 120,000 clones are present, 90% being singletons, with the ten largest covering approximately 1.9%. The sample comprised peripheral blood. The receptors come from a human donor with active COVID-19. The donor label of this sample is uncertain. CDR3s include the opening cysteine and the closing phenylalanine or tryptophan. Fields, in order: V gene, J gene, clone size, D gene, CDR3 DNA, CDR3 protein. D genes are given only for firm matches. Clone size is not always given. Where it is, it says once, few, many or a class for expanded clones.

>TRBV7-2|TRBJ2-3|NA|NA
TGTGCCAGCAGCCCCCTTAAGCGCACAGATACGCAGTATTTT
CASSPLKRTDTQYF
>TRBV7-8|TRBJ2-1|NA|NA
TGTGCCAGCAGCTTAGGCGGGGGCAGCGAGCAGTTCTTC
CASSLGGGSEQFF
>TRBV7-8|TRBJ2-3|NA|TRBD2
TGTGCCAGCAGCCGAGCGGGGAGCGGGGGGTTCGATACGCAGTATTTT
CASSRAGSGGFDTQYF
>TRBV11-2|TRBJ2-1|NA|NA
TGTGCCAGCAGCCGGACAAGTTACAATGAGCAGTTCTTC
CASSRTSYNEQFF
>TRBV5-1|TRBJ2-7|NA|NA
TGCGCCAGCAGCCCTTCGACAGGTGAGGAGCAGTACTTC
CASSPSTGEEQYF
>TRBV6-1|TRBJ1-1|NA|TRBD1
TGTGCCAGCAGTGAGACAGGGATTACCACTGAAGCTTTCTTT
CASSETGITTEAFF
>TRBV27|TRBJ1-2|NA|NA
TGTGCCAGCCGATCCCAAGGGGGGGGGAACTATGGCTACACCTTC
CASRSQGGGNYGYTF
>TRBV15|TRBJ2-1|NA|NA
TGTGCCACCAGCAGACAGGGTTGGGTTGAGCAGTTCTTC
CATSRQGWVEQFF
>TRBV5-5|TRBJ1-1|few|NA
TGTGCCAGCAGCCGGGATCCGGGGAACACTGAAGCTTTCTTT
CASSRDPGNTEAFF
>TRBV7-9|TRBJ1-2|NA|TRBD1
TGTGCCAGCAGCTTGGAGGACAGGGGGTTGAGTCATGGCTACACCTTC
CASSLEDRGLSHGYTF
>TRBV2|TRBJ1-1|NA|NA
TGTGCCAGCAGTGACTCTTGGAACACTGAAGCTTTCTTT
CASSDSWNTEAFF
>TRBV28|TRBJ1-2|NA|TRBD1
TGTGCCAGCAGACAGGGGCTTTGGGGGGGCTACACCTTC
CASRQGLWGGYTF
>TRBV19|TRBJ2-5|NA|TRBD2
TGTGCCAGTAGTAGACTAGCGGGGCTACAGGAGACCCAGTACTTC
CASSRLAGLQETQYF
>TRBV6-2/TRBV6-3|TRBJ2-7|NA|NA
TGTGCCAGCAGCCGACCTGGGAGCGAGCAGTACTTC
CASSRPGSEQYF
>TRBV2|TRBJ1-1|once|NA
TGTGCCAGCAGGACCGGGACAGAAGCTTTCTTT
CASRTGTEAFF
>TRBV7-2|TRBJ2-2|NA|NA
TGTGCCAGCAGCTTGCGGGGAACAGACACCGGGGAGCTGTTTTTT
CASSLRGTDTGELFF
>TRBV4-3|TRBJ2-1|NA|TRBD2
TGCGCCAGCAGTCCTTCACGGACTAGCGGGGGGGATTACAGTGAGCAGTTCTTC
CASSPSRTSGGDYSEQFF
>TRBV27|TRBJ2-7|NA|NA
TGTGCCAGCAGTCCCCTACTAGGAAACTCCTACGAGCAGTACTTC
CASSPLLGNSYEQYF
>TRBV7-2|TRBJ2-3|NA|NA
TGTGCCAGCAGCTTTCGGCAGGGCGCGAGCACAGATACGCAGTATTTT
CASSFRQGASTDTQYF
>TRBV25-1|TRBJ2-7|NA|TRBD2
TGTGCCAGCAGTCCCTACCGGGGGGGGCGCGGGAACGAGCAGTACTTC
CASSPYRGGRGNEQYF
>TRBV4-2|TRBJ1-3|once|NA
TGTGCCAGCAGCCATGGAAACAGGGAAGGTAACACCATATATTTT
CASSHGNREGNTIYF
>TRBV27|TRBJ1-6|NA|NA
TGTGCCAGCAGTTTACTTAATTCACCCCTCCACTTT
CASSLLNSPLHF
>TRBV24-1|TRBJ1-2|NA|NA
TGTGCCACCAGTGACTCAAACAGGGTCAACTATGGCTACACCTTC
CATSDSNRVNYGYTF
>TRBV28|TRBJ1-6|NA|TRBD1
TGTGCCAGCAGTTTCTACTCCGGGACAGGAACCTGGGGAAGCTCCTATAATTCACCCCTCCACTTT
CASSFYSGTGTWGSSYNSPLHF
>TRBV19|TRBJ2-1|NA|TRBD1
TGTGCCAGTAGTCAGAACAGGGGATCATTCGTAGGTGAGCAGTTCTTC
CASSQNRGSFVGEQFF